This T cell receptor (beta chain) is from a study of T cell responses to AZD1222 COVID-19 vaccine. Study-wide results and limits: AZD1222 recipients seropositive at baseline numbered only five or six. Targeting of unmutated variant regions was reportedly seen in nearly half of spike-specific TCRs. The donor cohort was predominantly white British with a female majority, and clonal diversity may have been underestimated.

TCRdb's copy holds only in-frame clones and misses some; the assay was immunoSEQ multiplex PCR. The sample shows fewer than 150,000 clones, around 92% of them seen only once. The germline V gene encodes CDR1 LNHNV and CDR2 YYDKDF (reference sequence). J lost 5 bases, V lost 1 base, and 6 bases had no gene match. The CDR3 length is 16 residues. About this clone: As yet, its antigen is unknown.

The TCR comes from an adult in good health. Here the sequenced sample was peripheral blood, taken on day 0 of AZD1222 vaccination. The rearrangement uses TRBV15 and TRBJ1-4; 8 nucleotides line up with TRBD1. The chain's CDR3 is CATSRVIDRGNEKLFF. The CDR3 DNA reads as TGTGCCACCAGCAGAGTGATTGACAGGGGAAATGAAAAACTGTTTTTT.